A single count supports the clone carrying this T cell receptor (beta chain). CDR3 length equals 14 residues. V lost 1 base, J lost 9 bases, and 6 bases stayed unmatched. In germline, CDR1 is SGHTA, CDR2 FQGNSA. This specimen belongs to a study of cytomegalovirus exposure and HLA in healthy donors. PCR involved 60 Vbeta and 13 Jbeta primers. Measured with immunoSEQ multiplex PCR; TCRdb has only the in-frame clones, and not every one. The sample has some 30,000 clones, about 83% seen once. The chain links TRBV7-2 to TRBJ2-5; 9 bases map to TRBD1. The TCR originated in a boy aged 5 to 17 in good health and CMV-seronegative. Specimen: PBMCs. In DNA, the CDR3 is TGTGCCAGCAGCTTAGGGGGACAGGGTTTCGCCCAGTACTTC. This codes for CASSLGGQGFAQYF. Together with reference TRBV7-2 and TRBJ2-5, the CDR3 gives the full variable domain: GAGVSQSPSNKVTEKGKDVELRCDPISGHTALYWYRQSLGQGLEFLIYFQGNSAPDKSGLPSDRFSAERTGGSVSTLTIQRTQQEDSAVYLCASSLGGQGFAQYFGPGTRLLVL.